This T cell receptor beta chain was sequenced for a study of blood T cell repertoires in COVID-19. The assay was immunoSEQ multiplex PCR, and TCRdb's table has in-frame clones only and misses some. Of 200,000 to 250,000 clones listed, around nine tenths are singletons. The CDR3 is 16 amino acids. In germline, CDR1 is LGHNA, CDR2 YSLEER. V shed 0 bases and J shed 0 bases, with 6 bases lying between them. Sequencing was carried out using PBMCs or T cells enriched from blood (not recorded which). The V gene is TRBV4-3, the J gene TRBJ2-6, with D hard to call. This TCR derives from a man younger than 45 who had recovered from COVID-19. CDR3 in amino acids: CASSQDHHSGANVLTF. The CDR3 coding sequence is TGCGCCAGCAGCCAAGATCATCACTCTGGGGCCAACGTCCTGACTTTC.